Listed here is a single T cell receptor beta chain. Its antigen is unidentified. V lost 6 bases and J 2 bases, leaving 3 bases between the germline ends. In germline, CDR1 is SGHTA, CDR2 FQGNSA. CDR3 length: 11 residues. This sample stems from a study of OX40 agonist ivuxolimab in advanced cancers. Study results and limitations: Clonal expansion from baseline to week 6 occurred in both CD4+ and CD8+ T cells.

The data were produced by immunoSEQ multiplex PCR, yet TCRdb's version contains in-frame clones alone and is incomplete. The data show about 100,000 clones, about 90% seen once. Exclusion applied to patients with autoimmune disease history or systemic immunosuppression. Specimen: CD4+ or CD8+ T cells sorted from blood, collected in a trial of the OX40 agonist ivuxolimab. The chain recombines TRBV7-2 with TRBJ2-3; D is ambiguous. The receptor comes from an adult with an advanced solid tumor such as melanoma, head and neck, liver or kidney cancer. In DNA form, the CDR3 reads TGTGCCAGCAGGACCACAGATACGCAGTATTTT. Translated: CASRTTDTQYF. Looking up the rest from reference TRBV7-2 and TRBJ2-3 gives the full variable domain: GAGVSQSPSNKVTEKGKDVELRCDPISGHTALYWYRQSLGQGLEFLIYFQGNSAPDKSGLPSDRFSAERTGGSVSTLTIQRTQQEDSAVYLCASRTTDTQYFGPGTRLTVL.